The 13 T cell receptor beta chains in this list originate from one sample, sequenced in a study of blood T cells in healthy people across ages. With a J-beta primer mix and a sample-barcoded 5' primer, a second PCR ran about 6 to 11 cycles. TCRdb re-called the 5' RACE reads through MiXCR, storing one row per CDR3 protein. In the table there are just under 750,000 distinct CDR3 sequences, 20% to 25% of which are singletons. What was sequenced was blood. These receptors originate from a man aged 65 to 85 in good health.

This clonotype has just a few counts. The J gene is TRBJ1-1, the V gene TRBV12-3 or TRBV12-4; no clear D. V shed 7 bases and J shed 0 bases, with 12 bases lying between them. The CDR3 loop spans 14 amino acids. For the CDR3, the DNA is TGTGCCAGCACCTCAGGACGCATGAACACTGAAGCTTTCTTT. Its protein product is CASTSGRMNTEAFF.

The CDR3 reads CASSQPIAGSSYEQYV. The CDR3 DNA reads TGTGCCAGCAGCCAACCCATAGCGGGGAGCTCCTACGAGCAGTACGTC. V gene TRBV3-1 combines with J gene TRBJ2-7; 8 nucleotides line up with TRBD2. This CDR3 spans 16 amino acids. The germline gives CDR1 LGHDT, CDR2 YNNKEL (reference sequence). Germline trimming cut 2 bases from V and 0 bases from J; bases unmatched to any gene: 6.

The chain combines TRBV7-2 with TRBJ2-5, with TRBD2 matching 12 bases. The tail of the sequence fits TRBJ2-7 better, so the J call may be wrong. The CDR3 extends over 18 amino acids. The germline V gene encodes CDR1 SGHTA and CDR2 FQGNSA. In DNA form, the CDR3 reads TGTGCCAGCAGCCTACGAGGGACTAGCGGGCGGAGCTCCTACGAGCAGTACGTC. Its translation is CASSLRGTSGRSSYEQYV.

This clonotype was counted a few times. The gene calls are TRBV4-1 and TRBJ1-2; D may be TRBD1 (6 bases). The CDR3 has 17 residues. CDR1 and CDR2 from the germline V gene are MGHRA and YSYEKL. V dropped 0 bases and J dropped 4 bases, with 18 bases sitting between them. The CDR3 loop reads CASSQDLAGGALYGYTF. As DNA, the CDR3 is TGCGCCAGCAGCCAAGATCTTGCGGGGGGCGCCCTCTATGGCTACACCTTC.

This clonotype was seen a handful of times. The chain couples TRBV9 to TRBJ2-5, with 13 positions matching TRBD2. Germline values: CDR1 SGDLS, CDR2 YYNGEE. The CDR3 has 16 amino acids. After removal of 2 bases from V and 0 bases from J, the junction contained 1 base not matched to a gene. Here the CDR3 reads CASSVGLAGDQETQYF. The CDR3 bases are TGTGCCAGCAGCGTCGGACTAGCGGGAGACCAAGAGACCCAGTACTTC.

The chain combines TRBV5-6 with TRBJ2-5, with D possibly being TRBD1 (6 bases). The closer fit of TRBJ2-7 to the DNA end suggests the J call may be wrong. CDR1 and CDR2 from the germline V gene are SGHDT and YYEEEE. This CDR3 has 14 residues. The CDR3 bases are TGTGCCAGCAGCTTGTGGGACACGACCTACGAGCAGTACTTC. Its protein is CASSLWDTTYEQYF.

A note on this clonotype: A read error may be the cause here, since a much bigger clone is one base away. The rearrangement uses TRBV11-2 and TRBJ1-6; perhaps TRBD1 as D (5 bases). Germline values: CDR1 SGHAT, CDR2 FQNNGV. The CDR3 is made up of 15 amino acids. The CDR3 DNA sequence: TGTGCCAGCAGCTTGACAGACTCCCATAATTCACCCCTCCACTTT. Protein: CASSLTDSHNSPLHF.

The CDR3 nucleotides are TGTGCCAGCAGGGGATCACAGGGCAATCAGCCCCAGCATTTT. Protein: CASRGSQGNQPQHF. The J gene is TRBJ1-5, the V gene TRBV12-3 or TRBV12-4; D may be TRBD1 (5 bases). The ends were cut back, 6 bases at V and 2 bases at J, with 11 bases in the middle. The CDR3 covers 14 residues.

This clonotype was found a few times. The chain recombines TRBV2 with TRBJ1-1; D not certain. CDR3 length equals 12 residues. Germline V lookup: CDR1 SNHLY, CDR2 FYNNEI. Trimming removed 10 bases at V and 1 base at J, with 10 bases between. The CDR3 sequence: CATKDSNTEAFF. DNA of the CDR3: TGTGCCACAAAAGATTCGAACACTGAAGCTTTCTTT.

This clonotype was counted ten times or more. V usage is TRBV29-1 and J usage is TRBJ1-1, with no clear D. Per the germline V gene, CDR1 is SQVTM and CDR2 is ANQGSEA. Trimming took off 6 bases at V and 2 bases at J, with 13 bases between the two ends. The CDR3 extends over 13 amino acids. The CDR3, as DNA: TGCAGCGTACCTCTCGAGGGAAACACTGAAGCTTTCTTT. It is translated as CSVPLEGNTEAFF. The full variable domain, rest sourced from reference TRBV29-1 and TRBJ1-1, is SAVISQKPSRDICQRGTSLTIQCQVDSQVTMMFWYRQQPGQSLTLIATANQGSEATYESGFVIDKFPISRPNLTFSTLTVSNMSPEDSSIYLCSVPLEGNTEAFFGQGTRLTVV.

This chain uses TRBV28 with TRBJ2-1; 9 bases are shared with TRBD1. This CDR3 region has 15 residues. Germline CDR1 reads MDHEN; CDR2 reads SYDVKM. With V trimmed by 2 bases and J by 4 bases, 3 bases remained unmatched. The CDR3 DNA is TGTGCCAGCAGTTTAAGGACAGGGGCATACAATGAGCAGTTCTTC. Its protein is CASSLRTGAYNEQFF.

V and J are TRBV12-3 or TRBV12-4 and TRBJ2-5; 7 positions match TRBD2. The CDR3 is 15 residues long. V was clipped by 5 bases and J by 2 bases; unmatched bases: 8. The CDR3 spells CASSPWGGMQETQYF. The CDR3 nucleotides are TGTGCCAGCAGTCCCTGGGGGGGTATGCAAGAGACCCAGTACTTC.

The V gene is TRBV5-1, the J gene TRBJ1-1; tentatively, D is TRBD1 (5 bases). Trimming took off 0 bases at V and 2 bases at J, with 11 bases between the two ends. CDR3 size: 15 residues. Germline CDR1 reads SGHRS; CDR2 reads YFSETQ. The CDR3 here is CASSLGGHTNTEAFF. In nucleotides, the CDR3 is TGCGCCAGCAGCTTGGGCGGACATACTAACACTGAAGCTTTCTTT. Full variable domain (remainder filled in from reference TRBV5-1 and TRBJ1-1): KAGVTQTPRYLIKTRGQQVTLSCSPISGHRSVSWYQQTPGQGLQFLFEYFSETQRNKGNFPGRFSGRQFSNSRSEMNVSTLELGDSALYLCASSLGGHTNTEAFFGQGTRLTVV.